This T cell receptor beta chain was sequenced for a study of control samples from healthy donors and cancer patients. This clone has just a few counts. TCRdb's table, derived via immunoSEQ multiplex PCR, lists solely in-frame clones and lacks some. The sample holds 65,000 to 95,000 clones; around 87% are singletons and the top ten take 15% to 25%. Germline V lookup: CDR1 MRHNA, CDR2 SNTAGT. The CDR3 is 14 amino acids. With 0 bases removed from V and 5 bases from J, the gap between germline ends came to 7 bases. This rearrangement joins TRBV6-4 to TRBJ2-2; D is ambiguous. The receptor was isolated from a man in his fifties or sixties in good health. The sample comprised blood. For the CDR3, the DNA is TGTGCCAGCAGTGACTCGGCAGAAACCGGGGAGCTGTTTTTT. Translated: CASSDSAETGELFF.